The 20 T cell receptor beta chains below were found in one sample sequenced in a study of cytomegalovirus exposure and HLA in healthy donors. Both 60 Vbeta primers and 13 Jbeta primers went into the PCR. Libraries were prepared by immunoSEQ multiplex PCR; TCRdb keeps only in-frame clonotypes and omits some of them. In the table there are about 130,000 clones, approximately 80% of which are singletons. The sample was PBMCs. These receptor sequences come from a woman in her 40s in good health and CMV-seropositive.

The rearrangement joins TRBV5-5 to TRBJ1-5, with TRBD1 as a possible D gene (6 bases). The length of the CDR3 is 16 residues. Between the trimmed V and J ends, which lost 0 bases and 3 bases, there was a span of 13 bases. From germline, CDR1 is SGHKS and CDR2 YYEKEE (reference sequence). The CDR3 spells CASSLVSGVNNQPQHF. In nucleotides, the CDR3 is TGTGCCAGCAGCTTGGTATCAGGGGTGAACAATCAGCCCCAGCATTTT.

The genes are TRBV27 and TRBJ2-5; 15 nucleotides agree with TRBD2. This CDR3 has 18 residues. Germline loops: CDR1 MNHEY, CDR2 SMNVEV (reference sequence). The V and J ends lost 6 bases and 1 base, in that order; junction bases with no gene match: 9. DNA for the CDR3: TGTGCCAGCAGCCTCGGACTAGCGGGAGGGCCGCGCCAAGAGACCCAGTACTTC. It codes for CASSLGLAGGPRQETQYF.

J is TRBJ2-1 and V is TRBV28, with D possibly TRBD2 on 5 matching bases. Between the trimmed V and J ends, which lost 2 bases and 8 bases, there was a span of 10 bases. Germline lookup yields CDR1 MDHEN and CDR2 SYDVKM. There are 13 residues in the CDR3. CDR3 sequence (DNA): TGTGCCAGCAGTTTAGCTAGCCGGGATGAGCAGTTCTTC. This codes for CASSLASRDEQFF.

The gene calls are TRBV19 and TRBJ2-1, with D perhaps matching TRBD2 (5 bases). V gave up 1 base and J gave up 7 bases, with 11 bases separating them. The V gene's germline CDR1 is LNHDA and CDR2 SQIVND (reference sequence). This CDR3 is built from 14 residues. The CDR3 DNA follows: TGTGCCAGTAGTATAGGGTGGACTGTTAATGAGCAGTTCTTC. Its protein product is CASSIGWTVNEQFF. Supplemented by reference TRBV19 and TRBJ2-1, the full variable domain reads DGGITQSPKYLFRKEGQNVTLSCEQNLNHDAMYWYRQDPGQGLRLIYYSQIVNDFQKGDIAEGYSVSREKKESFPLTVTSAQKNPTAFYLCASSIGWTVNEQFFGPGTRLTVL.

This clone was recorded a few times. The chain is built from TRBV18 and TRBJ1-4, with D maybe TRBD1 (6 bases). The CDR3 extends over 13 amino acids. Germline V CDR1 and CDR2: KGHSH, LQKENI. The ends were cut back, 5 bases at V and 5 bases at J, with 9 bases in the middle. The CDR3 is CASSIDRNEKLFF. The DNA for the CDR3 is TGTGCCAGCTCAATCGACAGGAATGAAAAACTGTTTTTT.

The chain links TRBV5-1 to TRBJ1-1; 9 bases are shared with TRBD1. This CDR3 comprises 14 residues. With 6 bases clipped from V and 2 bases from J, the junction kept 5 bases outside the gene matches. CDR1 is SGHRS, CDR2 YFSETQ, per germline. The CDR3 loop is CASKLDRGNTEAFF. The CDR3 DNA follows: TGCGCCAGCAAATTGGACAGGGGAAACACTGAAGCTTTCTTT.

The chain is built from TRBV4-1 and TRBJ1-3; possible D gene TRBD1, 5 bases. The germline V gene encodes CDR1 MGHRA and CDR2 YSYEKL. This CDR3 contains 13 residues. V was pared by 4 bases and J by 8 bases, with 12 bases between. CDR3 coding DNA: TGCGCCAGCAGCCCCACAGGTTTATACACCATATATTTT. Its translation is CASSPTGLYTIYF.

The V and J genes are TRBV30 and TRBJ2-3; D is unresolved. V was cut by 2 bases and J by 3 bases, with 9 bases left in between. Germline V gives CDR1 GTSNPN, CDR2 SVGIG (reference sequence). The CDR3 consists of 13 residues. CDR3 sequence reads: CAWSILATDTQYF. Here the CDR3 DNA reads TGTGCCTGGAGTATACTCGCGACAGATACGCAGTATTTT.

This chain links TRBV19 with TRBJ2-1; D may be TRBD1 (6 bases). Germline CDR1 and CDR2: LNHDA and SQIVND (reference sequence). Trimming took off 5 bases at V and 10 bases at J, with 9 bases between the two ends. This CDR3 comprises 11 residues. CDR3: CASSSGVEQFF. The CDR3 nucleotides read TGTGCCAGTAGTTCAGGGGTCGAGCAGTTCTTC.

The V gene is TRBV7-3, the J gene TRBJ2-1, with TRBD2 as a possible D gene (6 bases). The CDR3 spans 15 residues. V was cut by 3 bases and J by 4 bases, with 13 bases left in between. Germline CDR1 reads SGHTA; CDR2 reads FQGTGA. The CDR3 region has the DNA TGTGCCAGCAGCTTTCTAGCGTCGGGGTACAATGAGCAGTTCTTC. This translates into CASSFLASGYNEQFF.

A remark on this clone: The junction departs from the called germline gene at one end, perhaps through a read error. This sequence joins TRBV5-1 and TRBJ2-5; D possibly corresponds to TRBD1 (6 bases). This CDR3 has 15 amino acids. CDR1 and CDR2 (germline): SGHRS, YFSETQ. The chain's CDR3 is CASNLGAGVGETQYF. The CDR3, as DNA: TGCGCCAGCAACTTGGGGGCAGGGGTAGGAGAGACCCAGTACTTC.

This chain links TRBV28 with TRBJ1-2; 8 positions agree with TRBD1. CDR1 is MDHEN and CDR2 is SYDVKM in the germline V gene. CDR3 length: 14 amino acids. The junction had 6 bases not matched to a gene; V was cut back by 6 bases and J by 3 bases. CDR3 sequence (DNA): TGTGCCAGCAGGTTTTGGGGACAGGACTATGGCTACACCTTC. Amino acid sequence: CASRFWGQDYGYTF.

The chain recombines TRBV4-1 with TRBJ2-3, with 10 bases identical to TRBD2. The CDR3 is 16 residues long. The V gene end was trimmed by 5 bases and the J gene end by 0 bases; junction bases not matched to a gene: 5. The germline V gene has CDR1 MGHRA and CDR2 YSYEKL. CDR3 in amino acids: CASSRTSGFSTDTQYF. In DNA form, the CDR3 reads TGCGCCAGCAGCAGGACTAGCGGTTTTAGCACAGATACGCAGTATTTT.

The rearrangement joins TRBV6-1 to TRBJ1-5, with a tentative D call TRBD1 (6 bases). Germline CDR1 is MNHNS and CDR2 is SASEGT. The CDR3 consists of 14 residues. V was pared by 1 base and J by 8 bases, with 12 bases between. CDR3 sequence: CASSEGTASEPQHF. Here the CDR3 DNA reads TGTGCCAGCAGTGAAGGGACAGCCTCCGAGCCCCAGCATTTT.

The rearrangement joins TRBV11-2 to TRBJ2-2, with a possible D match to TRBD1 (7 bases). Between the trimmed V and J ends, which lost 1 base and 7 bases, there was a span of 10 bases. The CDR3 has 14 residues. In germline, CDR1 is SGHAT, CDR2 FQNNGV. CDR3 coding DNA: TGTGCCAGCAGCTTAGCGCGGGACAGCGGGGAGCTGTTTTTT. This translates into CASSLARDSGELFF.

This chain uses TRBV2 with TRBJ2-1; D unclear. Trimming cost V 6 bases and J 6 bases, with 12 bases left between them. Germline V gene data show CDR1 as SNHLY and CDR2 as FYNNEI. The CDR3 loop spans 13 amino acids. The CDR3 coding sequence is TGTGCCAGCAGGCAGGAACCACCCAATGAGCAGTTCTTC. As protein: CASRQEPPNEQFF.

This rearrangement joins TRBV19 to TRBJ2-3; 7 bases align to TRBD2. There are 15 residues in the CDR3. CDR1 LNHDA and CDR2 SQIVND come from the germline V gene (reference sequence). V dropped 7 bases and J dropped 0; count of bases not matched to a gene: 7. CDR3 region: CASKGGSHSTDTQYF. DNA of the CDR3: TGTGCCAGTAAGGGCGGGAGCCATAGCACAGATACGCAGTATTTT.

The V and J genes are TRBV7-3 and TRBJ1-2, with D hard to call. The length of the CDR3 is 13 residues. Trimming removed 5 bases from V and 2 bases from J, with 9 bases in between. The germline gives CDR1 SGHTA, CDR2 FQGTGA. The CDR3 sequence: CASSPQYNYGYTF. The CDR3 nucleotides are TGTGCCAGCAGCCCGCAGTACAACTATGGCTACACCTTC.

J is TRBJ2-2 and V is TRBV4-1; 7 bases are a match to TRBD2. Germline CDR1 MGHRA, CDR2 YSYEKL. With 2 bases clipped from V and 4 bases from J, the junction kept 10 bases outside the gene matches. The length of the CDR3 is 17 residues. CDR3 nucleotide sequence: TGCGCCAGCAGCCAAAGGACCGGGGCTAGCGGCACCGGGGAGCTGTTTTTT. As protein: CASSQRTGASGTGELFF.

The chain employs TRBV9 and TRBJ2-7; 9 positions agree with TRBD2. The CDR3 length is 15 residues. J was trimmed by 5 bases and V by 0 bases; bases with no gene match: 6. Germline V gives CDR1 SGDLS, CDR2 YYNGEE. CDR3 nucleotides: TGTGCCAGCAGCGTAGAGCTAGCGGGAAGGCACGAGCAGTACTTC. It encodes CASSVELAGRHEQYF.